This TCR beta chain was recovered during a study of response to subunit inactivated influenza vaccine (dated by TCRdb to the late 2010s). Regarding the research as a whole: Deep quantitative profiling of the T cell receptor repertoire was used in the study to follow responses to a trivalent subunit inactivated influenza vaccine. The paper as a whole reports these results and caveats: It was suggested by the authors that each seasonal influenza vaccination may recruit only a limited number of new T cells.

Libraries were constructed by RT-PCR. These reads were obtained on an Illumina HiSeq 2500. TCRdb handled the public reads itself, with Q25 trimming in fastp and clone calling in MiXCR, and kept productive beta chains. One record per CDR3 amino acid sequence lists the most common genes and DNA. The sample data list hundreds of thousands of distinct CDR3 sequences, and 15% to 17% of these were observed just once. Roughly 12% of the sample is in the top ten clones. The CDR3 starts with the cysteine, ends with the phenylalanine, and has 18 residues. Only the CDR3 part of the read is kept: 54 bases, read in frame from the first base. Trimming leaves V shorter by 0 bases and J shorter by 5 bases, with the junction holding 14 bases beyond the gene matches. In this sample, this clonotype turned up a few times. The antigen this receptor binds is unknown. Base qualities are not provided; no much larger clone lies one nucleotide away.

The sample here was PBMCs from blood, taken 11 to 12 days after vaccination. The sequence was obtained from a man between 50 and 59 years old who received an inactivated influenza vaccine. Donor details come from another sample of the same person, matched by shared clones. The chain couples TRBV12-3 or TRBV12-4 to TRBJ2-3; 7 junctional bases match TRBD2. The CDR3 region has the sequence CASSLALMWEGRRDTQYF. Here is the DNA: TGTGCCAGCAGTTTAGCGCTAATGTGGGAGGGCCGTAGAGATACGCAGTATTTT.